This TCR beta chain is drawn from a study of CD8+CD57+ T cells in acquired aplastic anemia. V was clipped by 0 bases and J by 6 bases, with 15 bases between them. The CDR3 consists of 15 residues. Profiles of TCR beta VDJ and CDR3 were generated from a genomic DNA template. TCRdb analysed the reads with MiXCR anew, one entry per CDR3 protein. The data contain under 350,000 distinct CDR3 sequences, approximately 55% of them singletons. Study findings and constraints: The study identified roughly 29 CD8+ CDR3 sequences shared by patients and controls.

This clonotype was recorded at least ten times. Its antigen remains unknown. The clonotype originates from a human donor with severe aplastic anemia or a healthy control (not recorded which). The genes are TRBV12-3 or TRBV12-4 and TRBJ2-7; D perhaps matches TRBD1 (5 bases). What was sequenced was sorted CD4+, CD8+, or CD8+CD57+ T cells (not recorded which) from PBMCs. The CDR3 loop is CASSLARLSQGEQYF. CDR3 sequence (DNA): TGTGCCAGCAGTTTAGCCCGACTGTCCCAGGGCGAGCAGTACTTC.